These T cell receptor beta chains were read from a single sample in a study of T-cell memory formation after mild COVID-19. MiXCR was run by TCRdb on the 5' RACE reads, yielding one entry per CDR3 protein. The sample has a few hundred thousand distinct CDR3 sequences, roughly 15% seen once. The specimen was PBMCs or a T cell subset sorted from them (not recorded which). The receptors derive from a man between 18 and 29 years old who had mild COVID-19 (a few samples of this study predate the infection). Cell type and time point are not known. Both conserved end residues are part of each CDR3. The order of the fields is J gene, V gene, D gene, clone size, CDR3 protein, CDR3 DNA. D genes are given only for firm matches. Part of the rows lack a size; the others show once, few, many or a class for expanded clones.

>TRBJ1-5|TRBV7-2|NA|few
CASSRGQIPNQPQHF
TGTGCCAGCAGCCGAGGACAGATACCTAATCAGCCCCAGCATTTT
>TRBJ2-4|TRBV6-2/TRBV6-3|NA|NA
CASSFAQGITKNIQYF
TGTGCCAGCAGCTTCGCCCAGGGGATAACCAAAAACATTCAGTACTTC
>TRBJ2-1|TRBV20-1|NA|NA
CSAPTHSYNEQFF
TGCAGTGCTCCGACACACTCCTACAATGAGCAGTTCTTC
>TRBJ2-1|TRBV5-1|NA|few
CASSLVRQEQFF
TGCGCCAGCAGCTTGGTTAGACAGGAGCAGTTCTTC
>TRBJ2-2|TRBV14|NA|few
CASSHGAMAGELFF
TGTGCCAGCAGCCACGGGGCGATGGCCGGGGAGCTGTTTTTT
>TRBJ2-3|TRBV5-1|NA|NA
CASSLAVAGTDTQYF
TGCGCCAGCAGCTTGGCCGTCGCAGGCACAGATACGCAGTATTTT
>TRBJ2-5|TRBV2|NA|NA
CASSDRRKETQYF
TGTGCCAGCAGTGATCGCAGGAAAGAGACCCAGTACTTC
>TRBJ2-1|TRBV9|NA|few
CASSKQGKSSYNEQFF
TGTGCCAGCAGCAAACAGGGAAAAAGCTCCTACAATGAGCAGTTCTTC
>TRBJ1-6|TRBV6-5|NA|few
CASKDSANSPLHF
TGTGCCAGCAAGGACAGCGCTAATTCACCCCTCCACTTT
>TRBJ2-6|TRBV11-2|NA|NA
CASSLDIWGATSGANVLTF
TGTGCCAGCAGCTTAGATATTTGGGGGGCCACCTCTGGGGCCAACGTCCTGACTTTC
>TRBJ1-5|TRBV12-5|NA|NA
CASGHNQPQHF
TGTGCTAGTGGTCACAATCAGCCCCAGCATTTT
>TRBJ2-3|TRBV9|NA|NA
CASSVEGDYTTDTQYF
TGTGCCAGCAGCGTAGAGGGGGATTACACCACAGATACGCAGTATTTT
>TRBJ2-7|TRBV6-2/TRBV6-3|NA|NA
CASTLGARRAWYEQYF
TGTGCCAGCACCTTGGGGGCCAGGCGGGCCTGGTACGAGCAGTACTTC
>TRBJ1-1|TRBV7-9|TRBD1|many
CASSLEGTESLGAFF
TGTGCCAGCAGCTTAGAGGGGACAGAGAGTTTAGGCGCTTTCTTT
>TRBJ2-1|TRBV7-8|NA|NA
CASSPRTLRDEQFF
TGTGCCAGCAGCCCAAGGACCCTTCGGGATGAGCAGTTCTTC
>TRBJ2-1|TRBV5-5|TRBD2|NA
CASSLELAGVSSYNEQFF
TGTGCCAGCAGCTTGGAACTAGCGGGGGTAAGCTCCTACAATGAGCAGTTCTTC
>TRBJ1-1|TRBV18|NA|few
CASLTSSSGTTEAFF
TGTGCCAGCCTCACCTCCTCCTCCGGGACAACCGAAGCTTTCTTT
>TRBJ2-4|TRBV5-1|NA|few
CASSKTAAKNIQYF
TGCGCCAGCAGCAAGACAGCAGCCAAAAACATTCAGTACTTC
>TRBJ2-7|TRBV5-1|NA|NA
CASSLGEGEQYF
TGCGCCAGCAGCTTGGGCGAAGGGGAGCAGTACTTC
>TRBJ1-6|TRBV7-3|NA|few
CASSSKITGPLHF
TGTGCCAGCAGCAGCAAGATCACCGGGCCCCTCCACTTT
>TRBJ2-2|TRBV2|NA|few
CASSEGHTGELFF
TGTGCCAGCAGTGAAGGACACACCGGGGAGCTGTTTTTT
>TRBJ2-3|TRBV4-3|NA|many
CASSLDSQADTQYF
TGCGCCAGCAGCCTAGACAGCCAAGCAGATACGCAGTATTTT
>TRBJ2-2|TRBV5-1|NA|many
CASLSFGGGTGELFF
TGCGCCAGCCTGTCCTTTGGGGGCGGCACCGGGGAGCTGTTTTTT
>TRBJ2-7|TRBV4-3|TRBD2|NA
CASSSAGETYEQYF
TGCGCCAGCAGCAGTGCGGGGGAGACCTACGAGCAGTACTTC
>TRBJ2-5|TRBV3-1|NA|NA
CASSQRVLRGAQYF
TGTGCCAGCAGCCAGAGGGTGTTAAGAGGGGCCCAGTACTTC
>TRBJ2-3|TRBV11-2|NA|NA
CASSLWGSAGDTQYF
TGTGCCAGCAGCTTATGGGGTTCAGCGGGAGATACGCAGTATTTT
>TRBJ2-3|TRBV4-2|NA|few
CASSPKRQLIGTDTQYF
TGTGCCAGCAGCCCGAAGAGGCAACTCATCGGCACAGATACGCAGTATTTT
>TRBJ2-5|TRBV6-2/TRBV6-3|TRBD1|NA
CASRPTGGERQRQETQYF
TGTGCCAGCAGGCCGACAGGGGGAGAGAGGCAGAGGCAAGAGACCCAGTACTTC
>TRBJ2-5|TRBV10-3|NA|NA
CAISGQEQETQYF
TGTGCCATCAGTGGACAGGAGCAAGAGACCCAGTACTTC